This T cell receptor (beta chain) is from a study of identical twins (dated by TCRdb to the mid-2010s). In terms of the full investigation: To test whether fetal clonotypes persist, this study deep-sequenced TCR alpha and beta repertoires from monozygotic twins, from unrelated adults of various ages, and from cord blood. Replicate twin experiments were performed at different times using different library preparation protocols to rule out contamination. Study-wide findings and limitations: Zero-insertion analyses could be partly confounded by invariant T cells such as MAIT and iNKT, though diverse VJ usage argued against such confounding for most clonotypes. A weaker excess of twin sharing was found in beta out-of-frame sequences because the signal-to-noise ratio was lowered by fewer shared sequences. Compared with coincidental sharing between unrelated individuals, out-of-frame TCR alpha sequences shared between twins showed an excess of sequences with low generation probability. Fewer insertions were carried by abundant cord blood beta clonotypes, a similar but weaker trend appeared in young adult naive repertoires, and no such trend appeared in memory repertoires. Out-of-frame TCR alpha sharing in monozygotic twins was systematically underestimated by recombination models, whereas sharing between unrelated individuals was in agreement with the recombination models. Because the same donors could not be followed over many years, conclusions were based on cross-sectional statistical analysis.

About this clonotype itself: Its cognate antigen has yet to be identified. Base qualities are not provided; no much larger clone lies one nucleotide away.

V loses 2 bases of germline sequence and J loses 4 bases, and the interval between the two ends is 6 bases. CDR1 ENHRY and CDR2 SYGVKD are derived from the germline V gene. From its cysteine to its phenylalanine, the CDR3 spans 12 amino acids. Only CDR3 DNA remains: 36 bases, in frame from the first base. The library was made by 5' RACE. Sequencer: Illumina HiSeq 2000. A universal primer binding site was introduced by template switching, and a unique molecular identifier was present in the final cDNA, enabling accurate counting of TCR cDNA molecules. Specific primers in the conserved constant-segment region were used to synthesize first-strand cDNA for the TCR alpha and beta chains. To control for contamination, every cDNA library was double barcoded, receiving both a SMART-Mk sample barcode and Illumina barcodes. Two successive PCR steps introduced TruSeq adapter sequences along with Illumina sample barcodes. The TCR alpha and beta cDNA libraries were sequenced on the Illumina HiSeq platform using custom primers. Under the source paper's analysis protocol: Unique molecular identifiers were extracted from raw reads with MiGEC, and CDR3 positions were determined with MiXCR. Recombination models were inferred per individual with the repgenHMM and IGoR tools using an EM algorithm. The analysis of shared clonotypes was done with the tcR package in R, with sharing normalized by the product of cloneset sizes. To study raw recombination free of thymic and clonal selection effects, out-of-frame nonproductive sequences were analyzed. TCRdb redid the processing of the public reads, applying fastp at Q25 and MiXCR, and retained in-frame beta chains. Here each entry gathers all rows of one CDR3 protein and keeps the most common genes and DNA. These V and J calls derive from TCRdb rather than the authors' analysis. The sample contains a few hundred thousand distinct CDR3 sequences, approximately 11% of them found a single time. The ten largest account for around 4% of the sample.

All donors were healthy Caucasians. Three pairs of female monozygotic twins, all aged about 18 to 30 years, were included in the twin cohort. Miltenyi CD45RO+ enrichment and human naive T-cell isolation kits were used to isolate memory (CD45RO+) and naive T cells from PBMC. The sample also formed part of further work on yellow fever vaccine responses in identical twins. The second investigation adds: According to the authors, in identical twins the way T cells responded to vaccination appeared partly convergent and partly personalized. Focusing on identical twins, the study followed the T cell clones that responded to the vaccine, and did so with precision.

Rearrangement joined TRBV10-3 to TRBJ2-7; a weak D assignment points to TRBD2 (6 bases agree). Input material: memory (CD45RO+) T cells sorted from blood. The cell subset or site label corresponds to: CD45RO+ enriched T cells. The TCR was taken from a young woman in good health. The CDR3 reads CAISEGRYEQYF. The nucleotide sequence is TGTGCCATCAGTGAGGGGAGGTACGAGCAGTACTTC.